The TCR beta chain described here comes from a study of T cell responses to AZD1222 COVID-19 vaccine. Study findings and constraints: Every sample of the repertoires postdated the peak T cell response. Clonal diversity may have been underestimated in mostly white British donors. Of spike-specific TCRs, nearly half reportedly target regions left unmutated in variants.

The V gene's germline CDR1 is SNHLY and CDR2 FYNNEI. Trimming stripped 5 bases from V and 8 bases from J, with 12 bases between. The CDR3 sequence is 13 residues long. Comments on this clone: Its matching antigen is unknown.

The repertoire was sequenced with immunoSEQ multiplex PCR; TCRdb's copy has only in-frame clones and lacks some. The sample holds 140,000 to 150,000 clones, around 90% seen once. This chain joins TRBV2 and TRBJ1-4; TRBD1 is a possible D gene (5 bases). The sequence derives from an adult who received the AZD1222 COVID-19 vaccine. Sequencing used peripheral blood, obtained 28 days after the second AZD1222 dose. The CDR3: CASSWGGEEKLFF. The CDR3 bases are TGTGCCAGCAGTTGGGGGGGTGAGGAAAAACTGTTTTTT.